This T cell receptor beta chain derives from a study of T cell responses to AZD1222 COVID-19 vaccine. Study-level findings and limits: Vaccine-associated CD4 TCRs ranged over spike, dominating at 160-218 and 743-854. Repertoire sampling happened only post peak T cell response.

On this clone: Its cognate antigen is unknown.

Assay: immunoSEQ multiplex PCR; the TCRdb copy retains only in-frame clones and omits some. The sample records some 98,000 clones, more than 70% being singletons. The CDR3 runs to 16 residues. The V gene lost 6 bases and the J gene lost 2 bases, with 17 bases spanning the gap. Per the germline V gene, CDR1 is SGHAT and CDR2 is FQNNGV. Sequenced material: peripheral blood, taken 28 days after the second AZD1222 dose. The TCR originated in an adult who received the AZD1222 COVID-19 vaccine. This chain joins TRBV11-2 and TRBJ2-1; D assignment may be TRBD1 or TRBD2 (5 bases each). The CDR3 here is CASRPVRGSPYNEQFF. The CDR3 nucleotides read TGTGCCAGCAGACCGGTGAGGGGCAGCCCCTACAATGAGCAGTTCTTC.